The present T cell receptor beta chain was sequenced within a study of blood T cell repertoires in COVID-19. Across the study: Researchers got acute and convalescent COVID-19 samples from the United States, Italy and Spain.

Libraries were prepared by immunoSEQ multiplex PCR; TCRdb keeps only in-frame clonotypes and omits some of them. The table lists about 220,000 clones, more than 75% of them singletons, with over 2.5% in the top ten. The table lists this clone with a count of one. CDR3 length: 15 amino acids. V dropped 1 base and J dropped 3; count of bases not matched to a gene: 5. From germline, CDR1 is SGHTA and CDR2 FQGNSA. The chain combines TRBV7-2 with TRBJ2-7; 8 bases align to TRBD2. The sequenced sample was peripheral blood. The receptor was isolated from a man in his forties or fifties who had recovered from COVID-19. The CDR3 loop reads CASSLGLGLDYEQYF. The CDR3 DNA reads TGTGCCAGCAGCTTAGGCTTGGGACTAGACTACGAGCAGTACTTC. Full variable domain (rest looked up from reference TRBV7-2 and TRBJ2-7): GAGVSQSPSNKVTEKGKDVELRCDPISGHTALYWYRQSLGQGLEFLIYFQGNSAPDKSGLPSDRFSAERTGGSVSTLTIQRTQQEDSAVYLCASSLGLGLDYEQYFGPGTRLTVT.